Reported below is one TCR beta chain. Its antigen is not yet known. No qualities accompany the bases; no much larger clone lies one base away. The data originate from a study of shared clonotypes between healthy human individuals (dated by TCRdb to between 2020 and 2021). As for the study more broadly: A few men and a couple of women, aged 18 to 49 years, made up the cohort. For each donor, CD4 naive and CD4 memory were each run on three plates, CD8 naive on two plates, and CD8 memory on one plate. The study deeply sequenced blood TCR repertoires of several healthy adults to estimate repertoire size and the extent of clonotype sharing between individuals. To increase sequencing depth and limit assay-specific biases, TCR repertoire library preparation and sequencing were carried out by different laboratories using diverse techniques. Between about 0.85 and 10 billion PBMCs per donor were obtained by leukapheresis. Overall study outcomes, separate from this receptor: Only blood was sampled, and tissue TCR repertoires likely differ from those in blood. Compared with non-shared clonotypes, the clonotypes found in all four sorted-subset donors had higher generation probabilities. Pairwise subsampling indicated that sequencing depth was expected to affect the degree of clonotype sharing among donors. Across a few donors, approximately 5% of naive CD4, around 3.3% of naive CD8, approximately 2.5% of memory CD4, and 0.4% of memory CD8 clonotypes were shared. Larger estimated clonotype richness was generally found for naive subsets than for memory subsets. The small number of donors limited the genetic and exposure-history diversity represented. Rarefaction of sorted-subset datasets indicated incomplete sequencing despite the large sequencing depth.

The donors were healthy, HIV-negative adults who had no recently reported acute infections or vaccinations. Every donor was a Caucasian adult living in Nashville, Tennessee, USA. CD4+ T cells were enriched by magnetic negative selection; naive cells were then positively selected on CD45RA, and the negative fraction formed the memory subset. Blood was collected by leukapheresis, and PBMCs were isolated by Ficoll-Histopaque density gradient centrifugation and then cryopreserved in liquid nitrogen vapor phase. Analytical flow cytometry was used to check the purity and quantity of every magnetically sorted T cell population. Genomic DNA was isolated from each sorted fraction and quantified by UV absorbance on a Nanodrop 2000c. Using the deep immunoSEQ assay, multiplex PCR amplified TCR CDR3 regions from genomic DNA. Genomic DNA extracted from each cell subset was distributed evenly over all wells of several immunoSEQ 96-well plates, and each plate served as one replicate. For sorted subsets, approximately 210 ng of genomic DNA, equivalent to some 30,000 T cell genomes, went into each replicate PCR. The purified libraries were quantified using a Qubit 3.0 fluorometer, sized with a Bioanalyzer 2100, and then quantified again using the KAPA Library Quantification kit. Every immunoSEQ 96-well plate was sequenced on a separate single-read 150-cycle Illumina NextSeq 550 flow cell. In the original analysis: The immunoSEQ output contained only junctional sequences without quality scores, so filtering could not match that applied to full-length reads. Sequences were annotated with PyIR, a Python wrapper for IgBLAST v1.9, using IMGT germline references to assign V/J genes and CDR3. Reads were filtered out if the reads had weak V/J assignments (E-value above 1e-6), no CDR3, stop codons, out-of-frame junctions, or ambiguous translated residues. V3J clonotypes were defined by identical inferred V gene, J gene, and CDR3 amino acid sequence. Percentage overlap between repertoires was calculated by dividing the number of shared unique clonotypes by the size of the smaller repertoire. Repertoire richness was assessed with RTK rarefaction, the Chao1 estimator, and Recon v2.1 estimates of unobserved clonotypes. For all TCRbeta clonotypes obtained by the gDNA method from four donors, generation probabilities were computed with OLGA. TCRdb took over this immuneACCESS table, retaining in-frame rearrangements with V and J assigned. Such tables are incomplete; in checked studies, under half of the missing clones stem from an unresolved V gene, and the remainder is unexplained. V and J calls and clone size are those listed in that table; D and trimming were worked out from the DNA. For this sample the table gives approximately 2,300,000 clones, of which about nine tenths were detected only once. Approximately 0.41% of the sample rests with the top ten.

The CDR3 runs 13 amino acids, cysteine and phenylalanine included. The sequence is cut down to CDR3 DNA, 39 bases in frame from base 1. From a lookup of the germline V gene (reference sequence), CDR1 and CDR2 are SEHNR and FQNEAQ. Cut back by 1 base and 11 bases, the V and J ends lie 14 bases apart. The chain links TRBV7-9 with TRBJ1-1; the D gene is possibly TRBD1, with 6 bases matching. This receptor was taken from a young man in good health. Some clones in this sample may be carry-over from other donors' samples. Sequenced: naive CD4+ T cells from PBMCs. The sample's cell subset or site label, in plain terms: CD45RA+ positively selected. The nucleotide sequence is TGTGCCAGCAGCTTAGAAGGGGTCAGGGGCGCTTTCTTT. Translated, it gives CASSLEGVRGAFF.